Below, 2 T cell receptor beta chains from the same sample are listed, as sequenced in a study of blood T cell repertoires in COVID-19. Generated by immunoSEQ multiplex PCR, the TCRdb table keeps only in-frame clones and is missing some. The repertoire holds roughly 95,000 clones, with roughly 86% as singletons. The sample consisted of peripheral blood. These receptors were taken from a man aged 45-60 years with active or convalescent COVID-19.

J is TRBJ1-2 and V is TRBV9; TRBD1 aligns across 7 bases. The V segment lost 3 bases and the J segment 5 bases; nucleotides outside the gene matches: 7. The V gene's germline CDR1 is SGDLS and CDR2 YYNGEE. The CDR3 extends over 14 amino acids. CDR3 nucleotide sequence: TGTGCCAGCAGCGCCTCGGGACAGTCTTATGGCTACACCTTC. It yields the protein CASSASGQSYGYTF.

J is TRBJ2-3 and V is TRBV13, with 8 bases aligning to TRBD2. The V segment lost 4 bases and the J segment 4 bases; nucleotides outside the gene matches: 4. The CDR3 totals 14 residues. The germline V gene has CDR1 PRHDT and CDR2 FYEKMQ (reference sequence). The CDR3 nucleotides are TGTGCCAGCAGCTCCGGGGGGGCCCCAGATACGCAGTATTTT. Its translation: CASSSGGAPDTQYF.